This T cell receptor beta chain was sequenced for a study of CD8 T cells in Susac syndrome. Random-hexamer reverse transcription was applied to 0.5 to 1 ug RNA. It was immunoSEQ multiplex PCR that amplified TCR beta CDR3 across 54 Vbeta and 13 Jbeta. In TCRdb, the immunoSEQ multiplex PCR reads were re-called with MiXCR into one record per CDR3 protein. The data show about 120,000 distinct CDR3 sequences, with roughly 94% seen just once and 0.098% held by the top ten. Per the germline V gene, CDR1 is SNHLY and CDR2 is FYNNEI. This CDR3 has 11 amino acids. Trimming stripped 9 bases from V and 7 bases from J, with 12 bases between. Healthy donors constituted the control group, matched for age and sex. The CD8+ and CD4+ T cells were negatively isolated, with the TEMRA cells enriched by FACS.

Sequenced material: CD4+ T cells from PBMCs. This TCR derives from a human donor in good health. The chain carries TRBV2 and TRBJ1-1; D is possibly TRBD1 (6 bases). The CDR3 region has the DNA TGTGCCAGATCGGGGGGCAATGAAGCTTTCTTT. Translated, it gives CARSGGNEAFF.